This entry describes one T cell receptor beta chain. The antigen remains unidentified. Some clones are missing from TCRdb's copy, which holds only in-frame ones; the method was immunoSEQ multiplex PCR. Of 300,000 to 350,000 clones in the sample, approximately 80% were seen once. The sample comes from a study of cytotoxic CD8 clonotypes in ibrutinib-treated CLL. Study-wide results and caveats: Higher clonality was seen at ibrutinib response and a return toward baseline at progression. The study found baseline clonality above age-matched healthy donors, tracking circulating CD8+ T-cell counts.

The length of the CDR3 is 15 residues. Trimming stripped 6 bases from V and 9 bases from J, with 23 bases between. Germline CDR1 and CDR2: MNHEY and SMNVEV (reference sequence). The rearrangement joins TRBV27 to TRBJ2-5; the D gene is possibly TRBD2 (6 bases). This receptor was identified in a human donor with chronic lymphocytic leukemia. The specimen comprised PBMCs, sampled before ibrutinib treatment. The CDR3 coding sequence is TGTGCCAGCAGATTAGGCAGGGAGGCGTCAAACCCCCAGTACTTC. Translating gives CASRLGREASNPQYF.